Each of the 24 T cell receptor beta chains below was sequenced from the same sample in a study of T cell changes during pregnancy in multiple sclerosis. Clones were read by immunoSEQ multiplex PCR, and TCRdb kept only the in-frame ones, dropping some. The table includes roughly 97,000 clones, about nine tenths detected once. The starting material was peripheral blood, obtained in the second trimester of pregnancy. The receptor source for this set is a female donor in good health, enrolled as a control in a pregnancy study.

The J gene is TRBJ1-6, the V gene TRBV9, with D perhaps matching TRBD1 (5 bases). This CDR3 contains 15 residues. Trimming left V 7 bases short and J 8 bases short, with 19 bases between. Germline V lookup: CDR1 SGDLS, CDR2 YYNGEE. This CDR3 reads CASGGITASYSPLHF. Here the CDR3 DNA reads TGTGCCAGCGGGGGGATAACGGCGTCGTATTCACCCCTCCACTTT.

The rearrangement links TRBV7-9 to TRBJ2-7; no clear D gene. CDR3 length: 12 amino acids. The germline V gene encodes CDR1 SEHNR and CDR2 FQNEAQ (reference sequence). The V end lost 5 bases, the J end lost 4 bases, and 9 bases lay between the germline ends. DNA for the CDR3: TGTGCCAGCAGCCCCACTGGTTACGAGCAGTACTTC. This encodes CASSPTGYEQYF.

The gene calls are TRBV10-3 and TRBJ2-6, with a possible D match to TRBD1 (5 bases). The CDR3 is 15 amino acids. V was clipped by 7 bases and J by 2 bases, with 12 bases between them. Germline-derived CDR1 and CDR2 are ENHRY and SYGVKD. DNA for the CDR3: TGTGCCATCAACTCTAGGGGTGCTGGGGCCAACGTCCTGACTTTC. Residues: CAINSRGAGANVLTF.

In DNA form, the CDR3 reads TGTGCCAGCAGTCCGTTGGGTTGGGACAGAATAAACACCGGGGAGCTGTTTTTT. Translated: CASSPLGWDRINTGELFF. This rearrangement joins TRBV27 to TRBJ2-2; 7 nucleotides align to TRBD1. J was trimmed by 2 bases and V by 5 bases; bases with no gene match: 14. CDR1 and CDR2 from the germline V gene are MNHEY and SMNVEV (reference sequence). The CDR3 spans 18 residues.

The chain carries TRBV5-6 and TRBJ2-5; TRBD1 is a possible D gene (6 bases). Germline lookup yields CDR1 SGHDT and CDR2 YYEEEE. The CDR3 runs 15 residues. V was pared by 5 bases and J by 0 bases, with 14 bases between. In DNA form, the CDR3 reads TGTGCCAGCAGACGAGGACAGTTGTACCAAGAGACCCAGTACTTC. Translated: CASRRGQLYQETQYF.

The genes are TRBV19 and TRBJ2-1; 10 bases line up with TRBD2. Germline V CDR1 and CDR2: LNHDA, SQIVND (reference sequence). J gave up 4 bases and V 1 base, and 7 bases lay outside the gene matches. There are 17 residues in the CDR3. The CDR3 is CASSIALAGAPYNEQFF. The CDR3 bases are TGTGCCAGTAGTATAGCTCTAGCGGGAGCTCCTTACAATGAGCAGTTCTTC.

As regards this clone: Other DNA sequences from this sample encode an identical CDR3 as well. The chain recombines TRBV14 with TRBJ1-4; D remains unclear. Germline V gene data show CDR1 as SGHDN and CDR2 as FVKESK. Trimming took off 0 bases at V and 8 bases at J, with 13 bases between the two ends. This CDR3 spans 15 amino acids. CDR3 region: CASSQEGGLNEKLFF. The DNA of the CDR3 is TGTGCCAGCAGCCAAGAAGGCGGTCTTAACGAAAAACTGTTTTTT.

This chain links TRBV15 with TRBJ2-1; 7 bases map to TRBD1. The CDR3 spans 16 residues. Germline V gene data show CDR1 as LNHNV and CDR2 as YYDKDF (reference sequence). V was clipped by 3 bases and J by 7 bases; unmatched bases: 12. CDR3 sequence (DNA): TGTGCCACCAGCAGCCACCCGGACAGGTCGGTGAATGAGCAGTTCTTC. This gives the protein CATSSHPDRSVNEQFF. The entire variable domain, with the rest obtained from reference TRBV15 and TRBJ2-1, is as follows: DAMVIQNPRYQVTQFGKPVTLSCSQTLNHNVMYWYQQKSSQAPKLLFHYYDKDFNNEADTPDNFQSRRPNTSFCFLDIRSPGLGDTAMYLCATSSHPDRSVNEQFFGPGTRLTVL.

V gene TRBV5-1 combines with J gene TRBJ2-5; 12 nucleotides align to TRBD2. Per germline, CDR1 SGHRS and CDR2 YFSETQ. The CDR3 has 15 residues. Losses at the gene ends were 5 bases for V and 3 bases for J; bases not matched to a gene: 5. CDR3 in amino acids: CASSPSGRAEETQYF. CDR3 DNA: TGCGCCAGCAGTCCTAGCGGGAGGGCCGAAGAGACCCAGTACTTC. The whole variable domain, remainder taken from reference TRBV5-1 and TRBJ2-5, is KAGVTQTPRYLIKTRGQQVTLSCSPISGHRSVSWYQQTPGQGLQFLFEYFSETQRNKGNFPGRFSGRQFSNSRSEMNVSTLELGDSALYLCASSPSGRAEETQYFGPGTRLLVL.

This chain connects TRBV29-1 to TRBJ1-4, with 7 bases identical to TRBD1. The J segment lost 0 bases and the V segment lost 4 bases, leaving 2 bases of the junction unmatched. Germline assignment: CDR1 SQVTM and CDR2 ANQGSEA. The CDR3 has 14 amino acids. CDR3 sequence (DNA): TGCAGCGTTGGACAGGGAACAACTAATGAAAAACTGTTTTTT. Its protein is CSVGQGTTNEKLFF.

This chain connects TRBV20-1 to TRBJ1-2, with 8 bases fitting TRBD1. V was clipped by 6 bases and J by 7 bases; unmatched bases: 4. This CDR3 is built from 11 residues. Germline loops: CDR1 DFQATT, CDR2 SNEGSKA (reference sequence). The CDR3 nucleotides read TGCAGTGCCCCTGACAGGGGTGGCTACACCTTC. It is translated as CSAPDRGGYTF.

The V gene is TRBV5-1, the J gene TRBJ1-4; 8 bases map to TRBD1. The CDR3 has 15 residues. The ends lost 4 bases at V and 5 bases at J; junction bases unmatched: 7. CDR1 SGHRS and CDR2 YFSETQ come from the germline V gene. CDR3 coding DNA: TGCGCCAGCAGCCCGGACAGGGTGTTAAATGAAAAACTGTTTTTT. Its translation: CASSPDRVLNEKLFF.

The chain has TRBV7-2 and TRBJ1-5; D is perhaps TRBD1 (5 bases). This CDR3 spans 15 amino acids. Trimming cost V 4 bases and J 6 bases, with 16 bases left between them. Germline assignment: CDR1 SGHTA and CDR2 FQGNSA. The chain's CDR3 is CASSSTFGGGQPQHF. In nucleotides, the CDR3 is TGTGCCAGCAGCTCGACCTTTGGCGGGGGTCAGCCCCAGCATTTT.

The J gene is TRBJ1-3, the V gene TRBV6-6; 8 positions agree with TRBD1. Germline CDR1 is MNHNY and CDR2 is SVGAGI (reference sequence). This CDR3 is 15 amino acids long. The V gene end was trimmed by 10 bases and the J gene end by 0 bases; junction bases not matched to a gene: 8. This CDR3 reads CATRQGLDSGNTIYF. The DNA for the CDR3 is TGTGCCACCAGACAGGGGCTGGACTCTGGAAACACCATATATTTT.

V is TRBV5-1 and J is TRBJ1-6, with TRBD1 identical over 11 bases. V was clipped by 0 bases and J by 9 bases; unmatched bases: 2. The CDR3 loop spans 15 amino acids. Germline CDR1 is SGHRS and CDR2 is YFSETQ. The CDR3 sequence is CASSLEGQGASPLHF. The CDR3 DNA sequence: TGCGCCAGCAGCTTGGAAGGACAGGGGGCTTCACCCCTCCACTTT.

V and J are TRBV2 and TRBJ1-2; D uncertain. This CDR3 contains 15 residues. The germline V gene has CDR1 SNHLY and CDR2 FYNNEI. V shed 8 bases and J shed 4 bases, with 20 bases lying between them. The CDR3 here is CASASRSGGLYGYTF. The CDR3 DNA reads TGTGCCAGCGCATCACGATCGGGAGGGCTCTATGGCTACACCTTC.

The CDR3 nucleotides are TGTGCCAGCATGCGACGGGGACTAGCGTATAATGAGCAGTTCTTC. It encodes CASMRRGLAYNEQFF. The V and J genes are TRBV7-9 and TRBJ2-1, with 10 bases lining up with TRBD2. In germline, CDR1 is SEHNR, CDR2 FQNEAQ (reference sequence). The J segment lost 7 bases and the V segment lost 7 bases, leaving 10 bases of the junction unmatched. CDR3 length: 15 amino acids.

V gene TRBV7-9 combines with J gene TRBJ2-7, with TRBD2 matching over 7 bases. The germline V gene encodes CDR1 SEHNR and CDR2 FQNEAQ (reference sequence). The CDR3 sequence is 15 residues long. J lost 2 bases, V lost 1 base, and 5 bases had no gene match. The CDR3 nucleotides are TGTGCCAGCAGCTTAGTAGCAGCGGGGCCCTACGAGCAGTACTTC. It is translated as CASSLVAAGPYEQYF.

This clone was observed a few times. This chain uses TRBV21-1 with TRBJ2-1; TRBD2, the D gene given by the table, was not confirmed from the DNA. TRBV21-1 is termed a pseudogene. The CDR3 has 17 residues. The chain's CDR3 is CASSFEVREFRHNEQFF. The CDR3 DNA reads as TGTGCCAGCAGTTTCGAAGTGAGGGAGTTCCGCCACAATGAGCAGTTCTTC.

This chain joins TRBV6-5 and TRBJ2-2; 7 nucleotides agree with TRBD2. V was pared by 4 bases and J by 0 bases, with 2 bases of the junction left unmatched. Germline V lookup: CDR1 MNHEY, CDR2 SVGAGI. CDR3 length: 15 amino acids. The CDR3: CASSSRGANTGELFF. The CDR3 region has the DNA TGTGCCAGCAGTTCCCGGGGGGCGAACACCGGGGAGCTGTTTTTT.

The count of this clone is one. This CDR3 reads CASIALGGARETQYF. CDR3 DNA: TGTGCCAGCATTGCTCTGGGGGGGGCGCGGGAGACCCAGTACTTC. The rearrangement joins TRBV6-6 to TRBJ2-5, with D possibly TRBD2 on 7 matching bases. Trimming pared 7 bases from V and 5 bases from J, leaving 20 bases between. From germline, CDR1 is MNHNY and CDR2 SVGAGI (reference sequence). CDR3 length equals 15 residues.

The chain carries TRBV4-2 and TRBJ1-2; a weak D match, TRBD1 (5 bases). The CDR3 sequence is 18 residues long. Trimming removed 1 base at V and 5 bases at J, with 23 bases between. Germline assignment: CDR1 LGHNA and CDR2 YNFKEQ. The CDR3 coding sequence is TGTGCCAGCAGCCAAGGGAGCAGGGAGGGTGGGGCTAGGTATGGCTACACCTTC. This encodes CASSQGSREGGARYGYTF.

The chain joins TRBV28 to TRBJ1-1; the D is unclear. The CDR3 sequence is 13 residues long. The germline gives CDR1 MDHEN, CDR2 SYDVKM. V was shortened by 6 bases and J by 0 bases, with 8 bases between the two germline ends. The CDR3 loop reads CASSLTMNTEAFF. The CDR3 nucleotides are TGTGCCAGCAGCCTAACCATGAACACTGAAGCTTTCTTT.

The rearrangement links TRBV28 to TRBJ2-3, with 7 bases fitting TRBD1. Trimming cost V 5 bases and J 3 bases; bases outside gene matches: 5. Germline assignment: CDR1 MDHEN and CDR2 SYDVKM. This CDR3 is built from 14 residues. CDR3 sequence (DNA): TGTGCCAGCAGTCTGGACAGGAGAACAGATACGCAGTATTTT. It yields the protein CASSLDRRTDTQYF.